The 24 T cell receptor beta chains reported below all come from one sample, sequenced in a study of blood T cell repertoires in COVID-19. Sequencing used immunoSEQ multiplex PCR; TCRdb keeps in-frame clones, though not all of them. In the table there are under 450,000 clones, about 90% of which are singletons. The sequencing input was PBMCs or T cells enriched from blood (not recorded which). The receptors were gathered from a man aged 30 to 39 who had recovered from COVID-19.

V usage is TRBV30 and J usage is TRBJ2-1, with TRBD1 identical over 8 bases. V shed 8 bases and J 6 bases; nucleotides not matched to a gene: 6. The CDR3 is made up of 12 amino acids. Per the germline V gene, CDR1 is GTSNPN and CDR2 is SVGIG (reference sequence). Written as DNA, the CDR3 is TGTGCCGGATGGACAGGGTCCAATGAGCAGTTCTTC. This translates into CAGWTGSNEQFF.

The V call is TRBV5-1, the J call TRBJ1-3, with TRBD1 matching 7 bases. Germline loops: CDR1 SGHRS, CDR2 YFSETQ. This CDR3 has 15 residues. V dropped 2 bases and J dropped 3; count of bases not matched to a gene: 5. CDR3 DNA: TGCGCCAGCAGCTTAGACAGGGCCGGTGGAAACACCATATATTTT. Translated: CASSLDRAGGNTIYF.

The V gene is TRBV19, the J gene TRBJ1-1; the D is unclear. Germline-derived CDR1 and CDR2 are LNHDA and SQIVND (reference sequence). The V end was cut by 7 bases, the J end by 6 bases, with 15 bases between. CDR3 length equals 13 residues. In nucleotides, the CDR3 is TGTGCCAGTACCCCCCGGAGAACCTCTGAAGCTTTCTTT. Amino acid sequence: CASTPRRTSEAFF.

The CDR3 sequence: CASSLDPGGTGELFF. CDR3 nucleotides: TGCGCCAGCAGCTTGGATCCGGGAGGTACCGGGGAGCTGTTTTTT. The V gene is TRBV5-1, the J gene TRBJ2-2; 7 bases line up with TRBD2. The V and J ends lost 0 bases and 5 bases, in that order; junction bases with no gene match: 4. CDR3 length: 15 amino acids. Germline CDR1 reads SGHRS; CDR2 reads YFSETQ.

This chain joins TRBV7-3 and TRBJ2-3; possible D gene TRBD1, 5 bases. Germline V lookup: CDR1 SGHTA, CDR2 FQGTGA. The CDR3 is 14 residues long. Between the trimmed V and J ends, which lost 2 bases and 6 bases, there was a span of 12 bases. The chain's CDR3 is CASSLSGPGDTQYF. CDR3 DNA sequence: TGTGCCAGCAGCTTATCCGGCCCAGGGGATACGCAGTATTTT.

The chain carries TRBV4-3 and TRBJ2-7; possible D gene TRBD2, 5 bases. This CDR3 spans 14 amino acids. Germline-derived CDR1 and CDR2 are LGHNA and YSLEER. The germline V and J ends were trimmed by 4 bases and 6 bases, with 16 bases remaining between them. The CDR3 DNA sequence: TGCGCCAGCAGCCCTAACTCGTATGCGGGCGAGCAGTACTTC. It specifies CASSPNSYAGEQYF.

V usage is TRBV29-1 and J usage is TRBJ1-1, with D tentatively TRBD1 (5 bases). The ends were cut back, 4 bases at V and 6 bases at J, with 12 bases in the middle. The germline V gene has CDR1 SQVTM and CDR2 ANQGSEA. The CDR3 has 12 amino acids. The CDR3 nucleotides read TGCAGCGTTGGACGGGGGGAGTCTGAAGCTTTCTTT. This gives the protein CSVGRGESEAFF.

This chain connects TRBV6-2 or TRBV6-3 to TRBJ2-3; 8 bases align to TRBD1. This CDR3 is 17 amino acids long. The V and J ends lost 4 bases and 3 bases, in that order; junction bases with no gene match: 12. Germline values: CDR1 MNHEY, CDR2 SVGEGT. As DNA, the CDR3 is TGTGCCAGCAGTTTCCCCTTGGACAGGGACGGTACAGATACGCAGTATTTT. Its translation is CASSFPLDRDGTDTQYF.

The gene calls are TRBV9 and TRBJ1-2, with a tentative D call TRBD1 (6 bases). The CDR3 consists of 13 residues. The V end lost 0 bases, the J end lost 7 bases, and 10 bases lay between the germline ends. From germline, CDR1 is SGDLS and CDR2 YYNGEE. CDR3 residues: CASSVGEGGGYTF. CDR3 nucleotides: TGTGCCAGCAGCGTAGGTGAAGGGGGTGGCTACACCTTC.

The V call is TRBV6-5, the J call TRBJ2-7; D might be TRBD1 (5 bases). Germline loops: CDR1 MNHEY, CDR2 SVGAGI. Deletions cut 6 bases from V and 2 bases from J, with 14 bases between. CDR3 length: 14 residues. The CDR3 protein is CASSPLDRPYEQYF. CDR3 coding DNA: TGTGCCAGCAGCCCCCTCGACAGACCCTACGAGCAGTACTTC.

This clone has a single count. The gene calls are TRBV5-4 and TRBJ2-1; D is possibly TRBD1 (5 bases). Trimming took 4 bases from V and 3 from J, leaving 8 bases between them. The CDR3 length is 13 residues. The germline V gene encodes CDR1 SGHNT and CDR2 YYREEE (reference sequence). CDR3: CASSADSYNEQFF. The CDR3 coding sequence is TGTGCCAGCAGCGCCGACAGCTACAATGAGCAGTTCTTC.

The V and J genes are TRBV18 and TRBJ1-4, with TRBD1 matching 7 bases. Germline CDR1 and CDR2: KGHSH and LQKENI. This CDR3 region has 17 residues. Germline trimming cut 2 bases from V and 0 bases from J; bases unmatched to any gene: 6. Written as DNA, the CDR3 is TGTGCCAGCTCACCAACTCCCGGGACAGCAACTAATGAAAAACTGTTTTTT. This sequence encodes CASSPTPGTATNEKLFF.

This clone appeared once. The chain links TRBV10-1 to TRBJ1-5, with D unresolved. CDR3 length: 16 residues. Trimming removed 5 bases from V and 0 bases from J, with 14 bases in between. CDR1 and CDR2 (germline): WNHNN, SYGVQD (reference sequence). The CDR3 nucleotides are TGCGCCAGCAGTCAAGAGATCGAGATTAGCAATCAGCCCCAGCATTTT. Its translation: CASSQEIEISNQPQHF.

The V and J genes are TRBV7-3 and TRBJ2-7, with D possibly matching TRBD1 (7 bases). Trimming pared 3 bases from V and 7 bases from J, leaving 19 bases between. Germline V gives CDR1 SGHTA, CDR2 FQGTGA. CDR3 size: 15 residues. The CDR3 coding sequence is TGTGCCAGCAGCTTCATGCGGGACAGCAAAGCGGAGCAGTACTTC. Protein: CASSFMRDSKAEQYF. Looking up the rest from reference TRBV7-3 and TRBJ2-7 gives the full variable domain: GAGVSQTPSNKVTEKGKYVELRCDPISGHTALYWYRQSLGQGPEFLIYFQGTGAADDSGLPNDRFFAVRPEGSVSTLKIQRTERGDSAVYLCASSFMRDSKAEQYFGPGTRLTVT.

The chain is built from TRBV5-1 and TRBJ2-5, with D maybe TRBD2 (6 bases). This CDR3 comprises 15 residues. The germline V gene has CDR1 SGHRS and CDR2 YFSETQ. Trimming left V 4 bases short and J 3 bases short, with 16 bases between. CDR3 sequence (DNA): TGCGCCAGCAGCCCGGACTATTTACGGAAAGAGACCCAGTACTTC. This codes for CASSPDYLRKETQYF. The full variable domain, its missing parts supplied by reference TRBV5-1 and TRBJ2-5, is KAGVTQTPRYLIKTRGQQVTLSCSPISGHRSVSWYQQTPGQGLQFLFEYFSETQRNKGNFPGRFSGRQFSNSRSEMNVSTLELGDSALYLCASSPDYLRKETQYFGPGTRLLVL.

The chain recombines TRBV18 with TRBJ2-5, with D tentatively TRBD1 (6 bases). This CDR3 is built from 14 residues. Germline loops: CDR1 KGHSH, CDR2 LQKENI. Trimming removed 4 bases at V and 5 bases at J, with 14 bases between. The CDR3 region has the DNA TGTGCCAGCTCACTCGACAGGTCAGGCGAGACCCAGTACTTC. Translated, it gives CASSLDRSGETQYF.

CDR3 nucleotide sequence: TGTGCCAGCAGCTTATCTCCCCCGGGACAGGGAAGCAATCAGCCCCAGCATTTT. Translation gives CASSLSPPGQGSNQPQHF. The chain is built from TRBV7-9 and TRBJ1-5, with 9 bases fitting TRBD1. Germline CDR1 reads SEHNR; CDR2 reads FQNEAQ (reference sequence). The CDR3 contains 18 residues. The V segment lost 2 bases and the J segment 1 base; nucleotides outside the gene matches: 9.

The chain is built from TRBV7-9 and TRBJ2-5; no firm D call. V shed 1 base and J shed 3 bases, with 6 bases lying between them. CDR3 size: 13 residues. Germline loops: CDR1 SEHNR, CDR2 FQNEAQ (reference sequence). The CDR3 spells CASSLGQEETQYF. CDR3 in DNA: TGTGCCAGCAGCTTAGGACAAGAAGAGACCCAGTACTTC.

The J gene is TRBJ2-7, the V gene TRBV15; TRBD1 agrees at 8 bases. Germline assignment: CDR1 LNHNV and CDR2 YYDKDF (reference sequence). There are 14 residues in the CDR3. Trimming removed 9 bases from V and 1 base from J; junction bases left unmatched: 8. In DNA, the CDR3 is TGTGCCACGTCGCGGAGGACAGGGTCCTACGAGCAGTACTTC. It codes for CATSRRTGSYEQYF.

The chain is built from TRBV19 and TRBJ2-3, with D perhaps matching TRBD1 (6 bases). The V end lost 7 bases, the J end lost 2 bases, and 10 bases lay between the germline ends. This CDR3 is built from 13 residues. The V gene's germline CDR1 is LNHDA and CDR2 SQIVND (reference sequence). CDR3 region: CASKDSTTDTQYF. The CDR3, as DNA: TGTGCCAGTAAGGACAGTACCACAGATACGCAGTATTTT.

This chain links TRBV6-1 with TRBJ1-1; 9 nucleotides align to TRBD1. J was trimmed by 2 bases and V by 7 bases; bases with no gene match: 8. The CDR3 is made up of 15 amino acids. Looked up from germline, CDR1 is MNHNS and CDR2 is SASEGT. In DNA form, the CDR3 reads TGTGCCAGCACCTTGATACAGGGGGCTAACACTGAAGCTTTCTTT. Protein sequence: CASTLIQGANTEAFF.

The chain combines TRBV3-1 (or the pseudogene TRBV3-2) with TRBJ1-6; 9 nucleotides line up with TRBD1. The germline gives CDR1 LGHDT, CDR2 YNNKEL (reference sequence). The junction had 7 bases not matched to a gene; V was cut back by 6 bases and J by 7 bases. This CDR3 comprises 15 residues. Here the CDR3 DNA reads TGTGCCAGCAGGAAAACGGGACAGGGAAATTCACCCCTCCACTTT. Translation gives CASRKTGQGNSPLHF.

The chain couples TRBV27 to TRBJ1-1; D not resolved. The CDR3 extends over 14 amino acids. Germline assignment: CDR1 MNHEY and CDR2 SMNVEV (reference sequence). V lost 6 bases and J lost 1, with 12 bases in between. The CDR3 DNA reads as TGTGCCAGCAGCCCCGTGGGAGGGAACACTGAAGCTTTCTTT. It codes for CASSPVGGNTEAFF.

This sequence joins TRBV27 and TRBJ2-7; D is perhaps TRBD2 (5 bases). The V gene's germline CDR1 is MNHEY and CDR2 SMNVEV (reference sequence). The CDR3 has 16 amino acids. V was trimmed by 2 bases and J by 5 bases, leaving 19 bases between them. The CDR3 sequence: CASSLKAGRRGDEQYF. The CDR3, as DNA: TGTGCCAGCAGTTTAAAGGCCGGCCGACGGGGTGACGAGCAGTACTTC.